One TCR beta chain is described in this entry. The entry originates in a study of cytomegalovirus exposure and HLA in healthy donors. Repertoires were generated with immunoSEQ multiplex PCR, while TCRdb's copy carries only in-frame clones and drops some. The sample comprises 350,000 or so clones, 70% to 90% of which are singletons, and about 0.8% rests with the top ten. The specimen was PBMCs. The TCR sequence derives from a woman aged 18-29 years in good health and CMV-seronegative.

Here the CDR3 DNA reads TGTGCCAGCAGTTACGTCACGGGGACACAAGAGACCCAGTACTTC. It specifies CASSYVTGTQETQYF. This sequence joins TRBV6-5 and TRBJ2-5; D perhaps matches TRBD1 (6 bases). Trimming removed 2 bases at V and 2 bases at J, with 12 bases between. Per the germline V gene, CDR1 is MNHEY and CDR2 is SVGAGI. CDR3 length equals 15 residues.